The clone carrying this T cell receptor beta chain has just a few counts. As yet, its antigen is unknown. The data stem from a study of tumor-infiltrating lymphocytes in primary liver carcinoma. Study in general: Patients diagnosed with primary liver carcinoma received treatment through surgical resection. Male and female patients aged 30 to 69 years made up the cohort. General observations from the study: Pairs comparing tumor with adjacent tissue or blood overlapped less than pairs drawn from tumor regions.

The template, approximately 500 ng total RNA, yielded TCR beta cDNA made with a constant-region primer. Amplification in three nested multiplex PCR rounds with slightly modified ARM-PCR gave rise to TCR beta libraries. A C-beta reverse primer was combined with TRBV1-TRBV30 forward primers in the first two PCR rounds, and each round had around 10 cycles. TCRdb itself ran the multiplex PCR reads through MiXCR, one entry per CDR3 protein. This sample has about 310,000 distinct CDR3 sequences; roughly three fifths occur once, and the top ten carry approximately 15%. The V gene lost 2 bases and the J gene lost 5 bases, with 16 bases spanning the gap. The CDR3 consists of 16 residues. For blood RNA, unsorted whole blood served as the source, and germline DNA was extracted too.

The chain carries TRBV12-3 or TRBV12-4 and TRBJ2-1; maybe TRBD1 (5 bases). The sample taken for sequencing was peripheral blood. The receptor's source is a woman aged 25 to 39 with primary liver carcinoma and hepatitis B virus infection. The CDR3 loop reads CASSLWGTGIHNEQFF. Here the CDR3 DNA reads TGTGCCAGCAGTTTATGGGGTACAGGCATCCACAATGAGCAGTTCTTC.